In its sample, the clone carrying this T cell receptor (beta chain) was seen a few times. The antigen remains undetermined. The CDR3 is made up of 15 amino acids. V was trimmed by 2 bases and J by 3 bases, leaving 14 bases between them. Looked up from germline, CDR1 is SGHRS and CDR2 is YFSETQ. This entry comes from a study of T-cell memory formation after mild COVID-19. 5'RACE, which relied on constant-segment primers, yielded TCR alpha and TCR beta cDNA libraries carrying sample barcodes and UMIs. MiXCR was run by TCRdb on the 5' RACE reads, yielding one entry per CDR3 protein. There are 300,000 to 350,000 distinct CDR3 sequences in the sample; roughly a fifth occur only once, and 20% to 25% lies in the top ten. Study outcomes and limitations: SARS-CoV-2 specificity of second-wave clones peaking day 37 was unconfirmed.

This chain connects TRBV5-1 to TRBJ1-2, with D hard to call. This receptor was obtained from a man younger than 35 who had mild COVID-19 (a few samples of this study predate the infection). Cell type and time point are not known. The material sequenced was PBMCs or a T cell subset sorted from them (not recorded which). This CDR3 reads CASSFSDPRDYGYTF. DNA for the CDR3: TGCGCCAGCAGCTTCTCCGACCCAAGGGACTATGGCTACACCTTC.